The 26 T cell receptor beta chains reported below all come from one sample, sequenced in a study of blood T cell repertoires in COVID-19. Sequenced by immunoSEQ multiplex PCR; TCRdb stores in-frame clones only, minus some. The sample yields roughly 170,000 clones, around 80% seen once. Sequenced material: PBMCs or T cells enriched from blood (not recorded which). Receptors were obtained from a man aged 45-65 years who had recovered from COVID-19.

This rearrangement joins TRBV7-9 to TRBJ1-1; D call uncertain. Trimming removed 5 bases at V and 5 bases at J, with 18 bases between. The V gene's germline CDR1 is SEHNR and CDR2 FQNEAQ (reference sequence). The CDR3 covers 15 residues. The CDR3 region has the DNA TGTGCCAGCAGCCCTCTCCTAGAGCTGCGTACTGAAGCTTTCTTT. It translates to CASSPLLELRTEAFF.

J is TRBJ2-1 and V is TRBV28, with 13 nucleotides matching TRBD2. The CDR3 contains 17 residues. Trimming removed 10 bases from V and 0 bases from J; junction bases left unmatched: 9. From germline, CDR1 is MDHEN and CDR2 SYDVKM. The CDR3 nucleotides read TGTGCCACCCAACTAGCGGGGGGGCGGGTCTCCTACAATGAGCAGTTCTTC. It specifies CATQLAGGRVSYNEQFF.

The chain links TRBV3-1 (or the pseudogene TRBV3-2) to TRBJ2-5; the match to TRBD1 covers 8 bases. CDR1 and CDR2 (germline): LGHDT, YNNKEL (reference sequence). CDR3 length: 14 residues. V gave up 4 bases and J gave up 4 bases; unmatched junction bases: 5. The CDR3 protein is CASSRQGAGETQYF. The CDR3 DNA sequence: TGTGCCAGCAGCCGCCAGGGGGCGGGAGAGACCCAGTACTTC.

V and J are TRBV11-2 and TRBJ2-7; D is undetermined. Germline V gene sequence: CDR1 SGHAT, CDR2 FQNNGV. The CDR3 consists of 13 residues. V dropped 5 bases and J dropped 3 bases, with 11 bases sitting between them. The CDR3 region is CASSPAAGYEQYF. In DNA, the CDR3 is TGTGCCAGCAGCCCTGCGGCCGGCTACGAGCAGTACTTC.

The J gene is TRBJ1-1, the V gene TRBV5-6, with TRBD1 matching over 8 bases. J gave up 3 bases and V 4 bases, and 5 bases lay outside the gene matches. The CDR3 covers 14 residues. Germline CDR1 SGHDT, CDR2 YYEEEE. CDR3 sequence (DNA): TGTGCCAGCAGCCGCGGACAGGGTGACACTGAAGCTTTCTTT. Encoded protein: CASSRGQGDTEAFF.

This clone appeared a single time. The CDR3 loop is CASSPTSGGTNEQFF. In DNA, the CDR3 is TGTGCCAGCAGCCCCACTAGCGGGGGAACAAATGAGCAGTTCTTC. The gene calls are TRBV9 and TRBJ2-1, with 11 bases lining up with TRBD2. The junction had 7 bases not matched to a gene; V was cut back by 4 bases and J by 7 bases. Germline CDR1 and CDR2: SGDLS and YYNGEE. The CDR3 runs 15 residues.

This rearrangement joins TRBV15 to TRBJ1-2; D is uncertain. Trimming shortened V by 8 bases and J by 7 bases, and 20 bases separated the two germline ends. Germline-derived CDR1 and CDR2 are LNHNV and YYDKDF (reference sequence). This CDR3 spans 14 amino acids. CDR3 in amino acids: CATRRQDPVSGYTF. The DNA of the CDR3 is TGTGCCACCCGGAGGCAGGACCCCGTATCTGGCTACACCTTC.

The rearrangement uses TRBV4-1 and TRBJ2-1, with 7 bases fitting TRBD2. The CDR3 extends over 18 amino acids. The V gene's germline CDR1 is MGHRA and CDR2 YSYEKL. The ends lost 4 bases at V and 4 bases at J; junction bases unmatched: 16. The CDR3: CASSPEGKGTTGYNEQFF. CDR3 nucleotide sequence: TGCGCCAGCAGCCCAGAAGGCAAAGGGACTACAGGTTACAATGAGCAGTTCTTC.

The chain links TRBV27 to TRBJ1-5; 10 bases line up with TRBD1. This CDR3 is built from 16 residues. Germline V CDR1 and CDR2: MNHEY, SMNVEV (reference sequence). With 4 bases clipped from V and 7 bases from J, the junction kept 10 bases outside the gene matches. The CDR3 is CASSSTTGGVWQPQHF. The CDR3, as DNA: TGTGCCAGCAGTTCGACGACAGGGGGCGTTTGGCAGCCCCAGCATTTT.

This chain joins TRBV7-8 and TRBJ2-2; D possibly corresponds to TRBD2 (5 bases). Trimming removed 3 bases at V and 1 base at J, with 9 bases between. This CDR3 is 15 amino acids long. Germline loops: CDR1 SGHVS, CDR2 FQNEAQ. The CDR3 reads CASSFGGLNTGELFF. The CDR3 region has the DNA TGTGCCAGCAGCTTCGGCGGGTTGAACACCGGGGAGCTGTTTTTT.

This clone was seen only once. The V call is TRBV6-5, the J call TRBJ2-3; TRBD1 is a possible D gene (5 bases). The CDR3 runs 14 residues. Looked up from germline, CDR1 is MNHEY and CDR2 is SVGAGI. Trimming stripped 6 bases from V and 8 bases from J, with 18 bases between. The CDR3 nucleotides are TGTGCCAGCAGGTCTGATGGGGCATGGAGTACGCAGTATTTT. It specifies CASRSDGAWSTQYF.

CDR3 region: CASSLARAQQYF. The CDR3 coding sequence is TGTGCCAGCAGCTTGGCCAGGGCCCAGCAGTACTTC. The rearrangement joins TRBV5-6 to TRBJ2-7; a possible D gene is TRBD1 (5 bases). The CDR3 has 12 residues. In germline, CDR1 is SGHDT, CDR2 YYEEEE. V lost 0 bases, J lost 8 bases, and 9 bases lay in between.

This chain uses TRBV19 with TRBJ2-2; TRBD1 is a possible D gene (5 bases). The CDR3 loop spans 15 amino acids. From germline, CDR1 is LNHDA and CDR2 SQIVND (reference sequence). V was shortened by 6 bases and J by 0 bases, with 11 bases between the two germline ends. Written as DNA, the CDR3 is TGTGCCAGTAGAAAAGACAGCCCGAACACCGGGGAGCTGTTTTTT. Translated: CASRKDSPNTGELFF.

The chain carries TRBV4-1 and TRBJ2-3; TRBD2 agrees at 14 bases. The J segment lost 3 bases and the V segment lost 0 bases, leaving 8 bases of the junction unmatched. The length of the CDR3 is 19 residues. Germline V CDR1 and CDR2: MGHRA, YSYEKL. The chain's CDR3 is CASSQERTSGGWRTDTQYF. DNA of the CDR3: TGCGCCAGCAGCCAAGAACGGACTAGCGGGGGGTGGAGGACAGATACGCAGTATTTT.

In its sample, this clone was seen a few times. CDR3 bases: TGTGCCAGCAGCAGGCGGGAGAGTTTCTATAATTCACCCCTCCACTTT. This codes for CASSRRESFYNSPLHF. V is TRBV5-6 and J is TRBJ1-6, with D unresolved. This CDR3 is built from 16 residues. V lost 4 bases and J 3 bases, leaving 14 bases between the germline ends. CDR1 is SGHDT and CDR2 is YYEEEE in the germline V gene. The entire variable domain, with the rest obtained from reference TRBV5-6 and TRBJ1-6, is as follows: DAGVTQSPTHLIKTRGQQVTLRCSPKSGHDTVSWYQQALGQGPQFIFQYYEEEERQRGNFPDRFSGHQFPNYSSELNVNALLLGDSALYLCASSRRESFYNSPLHFGNGTRLTVT.

V and J are TRBV5-6 and TRBJ2-1; 7 bases map to TRBD1. This CDR3 has 13 residues. V shed 3 bases and J 10 bases; nucleotides not matched to a gene: 7. Germline V gene data show CDR1 as SGHDT and CDR2 as YYEEEE. CDR3 protein: CASSSLQGNEQFF. CDR3 nucleotide sequence: TGTGCCAGCAGCTCCCTACAGGGGAACGAGCAGTTCTTC. Filled out from reference TRBV5-6 and TRBJ2-1, the complete variable domain reads DAGVTQSPTHLIKTRGQQVTLRCSPKSGHDTVSWYQQALGQGPQFIFQYYEEEERQRGNFPDRFSGHQFPNYSSELNVNALLLGDSALYLCASSSLQGNEQFFGPGTRLTVL.

This clone was counted only a few times. The V and J genes are TRBV7-3 and TRBJ2-1, with 15 bases lining up with TRBD2. The CDR3 is 17 amino acids. The J segment lost 9 bases and the V segment lost 0 bases, leaving 6 bases of the junction unmatched. Per the germline V gene, CDR1 is SGHTA and CDR2 is FQGTGA. The CDR3 DNA reads TGTGCCAGCAGCTTAACCGGACTAGCGGGGGGGCCGATTGAGCAGTTCTTC. Residues: CASSLTGLAGGPIEQFF.

V is TRBV5-1 and J is TRBJ1-2; D perhaps matches TRBD1 (6 bases). The CDR3 is made up of 14 amino acids. V lost 5 bases to trimming and J lost 6 bases, with 17 bases between them. Per germline, CDR1 SGHRS and CDR2 YFSETQ. The CDR3 is CASRVSGGDHGYTF. The CDR3, as DNA: TGCGCCAGCAGAGTGAGTGGGGGCGATCATGGCTACACCTTC.

J is TRBJ2-2 and V is TRBV28, with 7 positions matching TRBD1. From germline, CDR1 is MDHEN and CDR2 SYDVKM. V was clipped by 2 bases and J by 5 bases; unmatched bases: 5. The CDR3 is made up of 15 amino acids. For the CDR3, the DNA is TGTGCCAGCAGTTTAATGGCAGGGGGAACCGGGGAGCTGTTTTTT. It specifies CASSLMAGGTGELFF.

The CDR3 nucleotides read TGTGCCAGCAGCCCGGGGACAGTAAGGAACACTGAAGCTTTCTTT. Amino acids: CASSPGTVRNTEAFF. The chain couples TRBV7-2 to TRBJ1-1; TRBD1 aligns across 7 bases. The germline V gene has CDR1 SGHTA and CDR2 FQGNSA. The CDR3 is made up of 15 amino acids. After removal of 5 bases from V and 1 base from J, the junction contained 7 bases not matched to a gene.

To note about this clone: An end of the junction does not agree with germline; a read error may underlie this. The chain recombines TRBV28 with TRBJ1-2; 7 bases match TRBD1. This CDR3 contains 12 residues. The germline V gene encodes CDR1 MDHEN and CDR2 SYDVKM. CDR3 residues: CARRGAGAGYTF. CDR3 coding DNA: TGTGCCCGCAGGGGGGCGGGGGCCGGCTACACCTTC.

J is TRBJ1-1 and V is TRBV7-6; 7 bases are a match to TRBD1. Germline V CDR1 and CDR2: SGHVS, FNYEAQ. The CDR3 loop spans 14 amino acids. The V gene end was trimmed by 3 bases and the J gene end by 1 base; junction bases not matched to a gene: 2. DNA for the CDR3: TGTGCCAGCAGCTTGGGGACAGCGAACACTGAAGCTTTCTTT. Its translation is CASSLGTANTEAFF.

This rearrangement joins TRBV4-1 to TRBJ1-2; D is unresolved. Germline V lookup: CDR1 MGHRA, CDR2 YSYEKL. This CDR3 has 16 residues. Trimming stripped 3 bases from V and 0 bases from J, with 14 bases between. CDR3 in DNA: TGCGCCAGCAGCCAGCCAGAGAGTCTAGCTAACTATGGCTACACCTTC. Its translation: CASSQPESLANYGYTF.

This chain links TRBV5-1 with TRBJ2-5; the D gene is possibly TRBD1 (5 bases). Trimming cost V 1 base and J 4 bases, with 14 bases left between them. CDR1 and CDR2 from the germline V gene are SGHRS and YFSETQ. This CDR3 contains 15 residues. Here the CDR3 reads CASSLSLTGSETQYF. CDR3 DNA sequence: TGCGCCAGCAGCTTGTCCCTAACAGGATCAGAGACCCAGTACTTC.

The chain carries TRBV30 and TRBJ1-6; tentative D call: TRBD1 (5 bases). CDR1 and CDR2 from the germline V gene are GTSNPN and SVGIG (reference sequence). V was cut by 5 bases and J by 3 bases, with 8 bases left in between. This CDR3 region has 13 residues. The CDR3 is CAWGGGYNSPLHF. In nucleotides, the CDR3 is TGTGCCTGGGGCGGGGGCTATAATTCACCCCTCCACTTT.

By sample share, this clone is medium-sized. The chain couples TRBV29-1 to TRBJ2-5; the match to TRBD1 covers 9 bases. The germline V gene has CDR1 SQVTM and CDR2 ANQGSEA. The CDR3 loop spans 14 amino acids. Losses at the gene ends were 4 bases for V and 5 bases for J; bases not matched to a gene: 8. The DNA for the CDR3 is TGCAGCGTTGGAGGTAACAGGGGGCTTGAGACCCAGTACTTC. As protein: CSVGGNRGLETQYF.